This T cell receptor (beta chain) was captured by sequencing in a study of shared clonotypes between healthy human individuals. CDR1 is SGHRS, CDR2 YFSETQ, per germline. This CDR3 contains 14 residues. With 4 bases removed from V and 9 bases from J, the gap between germline ends came to 16 bases. As to this clone: Its antigen is not identified.

This table comes from immunoSEQ multiplex PCR, and its TCRdb copy is limited to in-frame clones, with some not included. The sample yields about 2,500,000 clones, more than 80% seen once. Study-wide results and limits: Specimens sampled were limited to blood, with tissue repertoires likely differing.

The chain links TRBV5-1 to TRBJ2-2, with D possibly TRBD1 on 7 matching bases. The sample taken for sequencing was naive CD4+ T cells sorted from blood. The subset: CD45RA+ positively selected. The TCR comes from a man in his late teens or twenties in good health. CDR3 sequence reads: CASSQGGPARELFF. In DNA form, the CDR3 reads TGCGCCAGCAGCCAGGGGGGCCCGGCGAGGGAGCTGTTTTTT.